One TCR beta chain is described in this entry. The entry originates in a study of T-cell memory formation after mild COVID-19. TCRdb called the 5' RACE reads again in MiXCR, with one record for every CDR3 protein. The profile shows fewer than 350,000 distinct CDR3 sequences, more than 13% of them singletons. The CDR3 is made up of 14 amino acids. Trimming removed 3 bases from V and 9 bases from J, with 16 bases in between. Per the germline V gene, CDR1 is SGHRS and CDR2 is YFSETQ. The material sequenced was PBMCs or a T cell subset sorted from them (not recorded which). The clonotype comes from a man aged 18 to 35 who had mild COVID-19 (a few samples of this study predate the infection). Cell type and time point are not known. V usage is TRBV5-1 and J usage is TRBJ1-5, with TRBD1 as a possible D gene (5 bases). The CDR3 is CASSSGTVGGPQHF. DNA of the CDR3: TGCGCCAGCAGCTCGGGGACGGTCGGTGGGCCCCAGCATTTT. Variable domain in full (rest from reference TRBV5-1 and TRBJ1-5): KAGVTQTPRYLIKTRGQQVTLSCSPISGHRSVSWYQQTPGQGLQFLFEYFSETQRNKGNFPGRFSGRQFSNSRSEMNVSTLELGDSALYLCASSSGTVGGPQHFGDGTRLSIL.